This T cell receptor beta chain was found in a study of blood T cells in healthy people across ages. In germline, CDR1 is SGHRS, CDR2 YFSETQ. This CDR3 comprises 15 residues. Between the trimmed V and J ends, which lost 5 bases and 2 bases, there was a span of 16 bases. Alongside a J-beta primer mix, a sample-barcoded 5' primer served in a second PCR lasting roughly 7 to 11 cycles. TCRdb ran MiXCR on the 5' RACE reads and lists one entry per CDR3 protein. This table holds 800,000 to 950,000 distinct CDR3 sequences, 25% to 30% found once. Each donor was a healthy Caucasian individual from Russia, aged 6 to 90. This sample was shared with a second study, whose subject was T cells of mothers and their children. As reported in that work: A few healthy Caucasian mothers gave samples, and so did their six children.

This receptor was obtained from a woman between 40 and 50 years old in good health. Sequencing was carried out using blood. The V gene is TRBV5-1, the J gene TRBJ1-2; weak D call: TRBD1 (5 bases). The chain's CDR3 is CASRYSDNNNYGYTF. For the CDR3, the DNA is TGCGCCAGCAGGTACTCGGACAACAACAACTATGGCTACACCTTC.